A single sample gave rise to the 21 T cell receptor beta chains below, sequenced in a study of cytomegalovirus exposure and HLA in healthy donors. A multiplex PCR was run with 60 Vbeta primers and 13 Jbeta primers. The table came from immunoSEQ multiplex PCR; TCRdb's copy has only in-frame clones and leaves some out. Of 150,000 or so clones in the sample, 70% to 85% were seen once. Sequences were obtained from PBMCs. Receptors originate from a man aged 25 to 40 in good health and CMV-seropositive.

The chain is built from TRBV28 and TRBJ2-5; 11 nucleotides line up with TRBD2. Germline V CDR1 and CDR2: MDHEN, SYDVKM. With V trimmed by 0 bases and J by 0 bases, 0 bases remained unmatched. The CDR3 spans 16 residues. This chain's CDR3 is CASSLWTSGNQETQYF. The DNA of the CDR3 is TGTGCCAGCAGTTTATGGACTAGCGGGAACCAAGAGACCCAGTACTTC.

The CDR3: CASSLGGAAGYTGELFF. The CDR3 DNA reads TGTGCCAGCAGCTTAGGGGGTGCAGCGGGGTACACCGGGGAGCTGTTTTTT. J is TRBJ2-2 and V is TRBV11-3, with TRBD2 matching over 7 bases. This CDR3 is 17 amino acids long. With 1 base clipped from V and 3 bases from J, the junction kept 8 bases outside the gene matches. The V gene's germline CDR1 is SGHNT and CDR2 YENEEA.

This clone was observed a few times. As DNA, the CDR3 is TGTGCCAGCCTTCCCACCCTAGCGGGAGACAATGAGCAGTTCTTC. Translated: CASLPTLAGDNEQFF. The V gene is TRBV2, the J gene TRBJ2-1; 10 bases agree with TRBD2. The CDR3 contains 15 residues. Trimming took 8 bases from V and 5 from J; bases not matched to a gene: 9. Germline values: CDR1 SNHLY, CDR2 FYNNEI.

This chain uses TRBV19 with TRBJ2-3, with D possibly matching TRBD1 (8 bases). Trimming removed 3 bases from V and 4 bases from J, with 14 bases in between. Germline V CDR1 and CDR2: LNHDA, SQIVND (reference sequence). The length of the CDR3 is 15 residues. The CDR3 here is CASSMWTGRADTQYF. CDR3 nucleotides: TGTGCCAGTAGTATGTGGACAGGGAGGGCAGATACGCAGTATTTT. Full variable domain (outside the CDR3, taken from reference TRBV19 and TRBJ2-3): DGGITQSPKYLFRKEGQNVTLSCEQNLNHDAMYWYRQDPGQGLRLIYYSQIVNDFQKGDIAEGYSVSREKKESFPLTVTSAQKNPTAFYLCASSMWTGRADTQYFGPGTRLTVL.

The chain joins TRBV7-2 to TRBJ2-5; 10 bases agree with TRBD2. The CDR3 is 16 amino acids. Germline V gene sequence: CDR1 SGHTA, CDR2 FQGNSA. With V trimmed by 2 bases and J by 3 bases, 6 bases remained unmatched. The CDR3 loop reads CASSLSRTSGKETQYF. In nucleotides, the CDR3 is TGTGCCAGCAGCTTATCCCGGACTAGCGGAAAAGAGACCCAGTACTTC.

This chain uses TRBV7-2 with TRBJ2-1; possibly TRBD1 for D (6 bases). V dropped 7 bases and J dropped 9 bases, with 19 bases sitting between them. The CDR3 consists of 14 residues. Germline V gene lookup returns CDR1 SGHTA and CDR2 FQGNSA. The CDR3 is CASILAPGVSEQFF. Written as DNA, the CDR3 is TGTGCCAGCATTCTGGCCCCAGGGGTAAGTGAGCAGTTCTTC. The entire variable domain, with the rest obtained from reference TRBV7-2 and TRBJ2-1, is as follows: GAGVSQSPSNKVTEKGKDVELRCDPISGHTALYWYRQSLGQGLEFLIYFQGNSAPDKSGLPSDRFSAERTGGSVSTLTIQRTQQEDSAVYLCASILAPGVSEQFFGPGTRLTVL.

A remark on this clone: This specimen includes other DNA sequences encoding the same CDR3. The J gene is TRBJ2-7, the V gene TRBV7-8; D not resolved. The CDR3 is 13 amino acids. The V end was cut by 1 base, the J end by 5 bases, with 9 bases between. Germline values: CDR1 SGHVS, CDR2 FQNEAQ. The CDR3 nucleotides read TGTGCCAGCAGCTTAGGTGGCCGAAACGAGCAGTACTTC. Its translation: CASSLGGRNEQYF.

J is TRBJ2-2 and V is TRBV29-1; 10 bases map to TRBD2. The V and J ends lost 0 bases and 6 bases, in that order; junction bases with no gene match: 4. Germline V gene data show CDR1 as SQVTM and CDR2 as ANQGSEA. This CDR3 is 15 amino acids long. CDR3 protein: CSVEDKTSGAGELFF. Here the CDR3 DNA reads TGCAGCGTTGAAGATAAAACTAGCGGGGCCGGGGAGCTGTTTTTT.

This clone was observed at least ten times. The chain joins TRBV6-4 to TRBJ2-2, with D unclear. Trimming stripped 4 bases from V and 6 bases from J, with 9 bases between. Germline V lookup: CDR1 MRHNA, CDR2 SNTAGT. The CDR3 runs to 13 residues. Here the CDR3 DNA reads TGTGCCAGCAGTGCGGCCCGGGCCGGGGAGCTGTTTTTT. Translation: CASSAARAGELFF.

This clone has just one count. This chain links TRBV5-5 with TRBJ2-3; 8 positions agree with TRBD2. CDR1 is SGHKS, CDR2 YYEKEE, per germline (reference sequence). This CDR3 contains 15 residues. Trimming removed 0 bases from V and 3 bases from J; junction bases left unmatched: 3. The CDR3 coding sequence is TGTGCCAGCAGCTTGGGCCCTAGCGGGACAGATACGCAGTATTTT. As protein: CASSLGPSGTDTQYF.

The chain recombines TRBV2 with TRBJ1-6; 9 nucleotides match TRBD1. The CDR3 has 15 residues. Losses at the gene ends were 6 bases for V and 7 bases for J; bases not matched to a gene: 7. Germline lookup yields CDR1 SNHLY and CDR2 FYNNEI. The CDR3 region has the DNA TGTGCCAGCAGCGCAAGGGGACAGGGCAATTCACCCCTCCACTTT. This translates into CASSARGQGNSPLHF. The full variable domain, completed using reference TRBV2 and TRBJ1-6, is EPEVTQTPSHQVTQMGQEVILRCVPISNHLYFYWYRQILGQKVEFLVSFYNNEISEKSEIFDDQFSVERPDGSNFTLKIRSTKLEDSAMYFCASSARGQGNSPLHFGNGTRLTVT.

This chain links TRBV14 with TRBJ2-5, with 9 nucleotides matching TRBD2. The CDR3 covers 17 residues. CDR1 SGHDN and CDR2 FVKESK come from the germline V gene. After removal of 1 base from V and 1 base from J, the junction contained 7 bases not matched to a gene. The CDR3 DNA follows: TGTGCCAGCAGCCAAGTGGGCTGGCGGGAGGGCCAAGAGACCCAGTACTTC. It translates to CASSQVGWREGQETQYF.

The chain couples TRBV28 to TRBJ1-4; D perhaps matches TRBD1 (5 bases). The CDR3 length is 18 residues. Germline values: CDR1 MDHEN, CDR2 SYDVKM. The V end lost 10 bases, the J end lost 0 bases, and 24 bases lay between the germline ends. The CDR3 loop reads CATSGTWTPAATNEKLFF. The CDR3, as DNA: TGTGCCACCTCAGGGACTTGGACGCCGGCTGCAACTAATGAAAAACTGTTTTTT.

The CDR3 DNA is TGTGCCAGCAGCGTAGGGGTGGATTTTAGCCCCATATATTTT. Protein product: CASSVGVDFSPIYF. V is TRBV9 and J is TRBJ1-3; no reliable D call. The germline V gene has CDR1 SGDLS and CDR2 YYNGEE. Trimming took off 0 bases at V and 11 bases at J, with 15 bases between the two ends. CDR3 length: 14 amino acids.

The chain has TRBV5-1 and TRBJ1-3; 10 bases match TRBD1. Germline V gene sequence: CDR1 SGHRS, CDR2 YFSETQ. The CDR3 is 15 amino acids. V dropped 4 bases and J dropped 0; count of bases not matched to a gene: 1. The CDR3 DNA reads TGCGCCAGCAGCGGACAGGGGGACTCTGGAAACACCATATATTTT. Amino acid sequence: CASSGQGDSGNTIYF.

This sequence joins TRBV27 and TRBJ2-7, with TRBD2 matching 12 bases. The germline V gene encodes CDR1 MNHEY and CDR2 SMNVEV (reference sequence). The junction had 7 bases not matched to a gene; V was cut back by 3 bases and J by 7 bases. This CDR3 region has 15 residues. The CDR3 region is CASSFRLAGVREQYF. The CDR3 DNA is TGTGCCAGCAGTTTCCGACTAGCGGGAGTTCGGGAGCAGTACTTC.

The V call is TRBV7-9, the J call TRBJ2-2; the match to TRBD1 covers 7 bases. This CDR3 comprises 16 residues. V trimming: 3 bases; J trimming: 1 base; junction bases outside the gene matches: 5. The V gene's germline CDR1 is SEHNR and CDR2 FQNEAQ (reference sequence). The CDR3 protein is CASSFRTGVNTGELFF. CDR3 DNA sequence: TGTGCCAGCAGCTTCCGGACAGGAGTGAACACCGGGGAGCTGTTTTTT.

V is TRBV7-2 and J is TRBJ2-5, with TRBD2 matching over 13 bases. Germline values: CDR1 SGHTA, CDR2 FQGNSA. The V gene end was trimmed by 5 bases and the J gene end by 1 base; junction bases not matched to a gene: 7. The CDR3 runs to 17 residues. CDR3 DNA sequence: TGTGCCAGCAGCCCACGGACTAGCGGGAGCTTCCAAGAGACCCAGTACTTC. Amino acid sequence: CASSPRTSGSFQETQYF.

The rearrangement joins TRBV11-3 to TRBJ1-1, with 10 bases identical to TRBD1. V lost 3 bases to trimming and J lost 4 bases; unmatched junction nucleotides: 5. The germline CDR1 and CDR2 sequences are SGHNT and YENEEA. The CDR3 spans 15 residues. DNA for the CDR3: TGTGCCAGCAGCTTGACAGGGGGCATGGGCACTGAAGCTTTCTTT. Translating it yields CASSLTGGMGTEAFF.

The chain joins TRBV10-1 to TRBJ2-1; TRBD1 matches at 9 bases. The V and J ends lost 0 bases and 2 bases, in that order; junction bases with no gene match: 2. Germline V gene data show CDR1 as WNHNN and CDR2 as SYGVQD (reference sequence). The CDR3 extends over 16 amino acids. Here the CDR3 DNA reads TGCGCCAGCAGTGAGTCGTGGACAGGGGCCTACAATGAGCAGTTCTTC. Amino acids: CASSESWTGAYNEQFF.

The chain couples TRBV28 to TRBJ1-5; tentatively, D is TRBD1 (6 bases). V lost 5 bases and J lost 7, with 15 bases in between. Per the germline V gene, CDR1 is MDHEN and CDR2 is SYDVKM. This CDR3 comprises 14 residues. This CDR3 reads CASSPAFQGQPQHF. The CDR3 region has the DNA TGTGCCAGCAGTCCCGCGTTTCAGGGGCAGCCCCAGCATTTT.